This TCR beta chain was identified in a study of cytomegalovirus exposure and HLA in healthy donors. This clone was observed a few times. The antigen is unknown. The CDR3 has 13 residues. V gave up 4 bases and J gave up 0 bases, with 7 bases separating them. Germline V gene lookup returns CDR1 LNHDA and CDR2 SQIVND (reference sequence). Study-wide findings and caveats: When a later analysis was performed, an Asian-associated ancestry cluster reportedly had fewer N-insertions than the roughly 690-donor mean. There were several of the most significant clusters that appeared linked to common viral pathogens in a later analysis. Sequencing likely produced, as an artifact, a cluster of highly shared sequence variants.

Use of 60 Vbeta and 13 Jbeta primers characterized the PCR. Some clones are missing from TCRdb's copy, which holds only in-frame ones; the method was immunoSEQ multiplex PCR. The sample includes 90,000 to 140,000 clones, 78% seen only once; the top ten take approximately 1.2%. Healthy people donating bone marrow made up the donors. The chain couples TRBV19 to TRBJ2-7; no firm D call. Sequenced material: PBMCs. The sequence was collected from a man aged 25-45 years in good health and CMV-seronegative. The CDR3 region has the DNA TGTGCCAGTAGTAGTACACACTCCTACGAGCAGTACTTC. It specifies CASSSTHSYEQYF.